This T cell receptor (beta chain) was profiled in a study of blood T cell repertoires in COVID-19. Clones were sequenced by immunoSEQ multiplex PCR, and TCRdb holds only the in-frame ones, with some missing. The table includes some 390,000 clones, around nine tenths detected once. With 0 bases removed from V and 4 bases from J, the gap between germline ends came to 13 bases. The germline V gene encodes CDR1 SGHDT and CDR2 YYEEEE. This CDR3 is 16 amino acids long. The sequencing sample was made of peripheral blood. The chain recombines TRBV5-6 with TRBJ2-2; the D gene is possibly TRBD2 (6 bases). This clonotype was obtained from a human donor in a cohort sampled during active COVID-19. CDR3 sequence reads: CASSLVWGGATGELFF. The CDR3 nucleotides read TGTGCCAGCAGCTTGGTTTGGGGAGGCGCCACCGGGGAGCTGTTTTTT.